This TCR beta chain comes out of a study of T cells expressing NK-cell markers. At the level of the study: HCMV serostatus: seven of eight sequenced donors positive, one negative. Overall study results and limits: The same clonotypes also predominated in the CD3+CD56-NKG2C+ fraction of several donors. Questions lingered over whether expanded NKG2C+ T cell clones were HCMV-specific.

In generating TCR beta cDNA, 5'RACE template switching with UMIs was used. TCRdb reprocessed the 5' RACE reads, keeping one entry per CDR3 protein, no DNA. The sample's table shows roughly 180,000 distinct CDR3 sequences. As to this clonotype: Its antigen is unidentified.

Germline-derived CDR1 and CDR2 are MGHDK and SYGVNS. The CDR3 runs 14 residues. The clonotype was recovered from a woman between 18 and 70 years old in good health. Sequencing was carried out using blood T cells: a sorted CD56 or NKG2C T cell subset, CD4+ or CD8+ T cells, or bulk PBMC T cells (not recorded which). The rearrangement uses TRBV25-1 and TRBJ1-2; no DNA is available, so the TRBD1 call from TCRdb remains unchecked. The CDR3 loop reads CASSAPGRGYGYTF.